The present entry profiles one TCR beta chain with its context. CDR1 SQVTM and CDR2 ANQGSEA come from the germline V gene. The CDR3 consists of 15 residues. Trimming at V came to 7 bases and at J to 4 bases, leaving 10 bases not matched to a gene. The sample comes from a study of blood T cell repertoires in COVID-19. Study in general: What the recovered Cohort 3 donors had was two negative PCRs, clearance, or symptom resolution. COVID-19 samples, acute and convalescent, were from the United States, Italy and Spain.

Donors were grouped by their self-reported clinical history. The table came from immunoSEQ multiplex PCR; TCRdb's copy has only in-frame clones and leaves some out. The table includes about 190,000 clones, 70% to 90% detected once. Sequenced sample: PBMCs or T cells enriched from blood (not recorded which). The chain combines TRBV29-1 with TRBJ1-1; TRBD1 aligns across 12 bases. The origin of this receptor is a woman aged 40-49 years in a cohort exposed to, infected with or recovered from COVID-19 (not recorded which). The CDR3 DNA reads as TGCAGCGCCTTGGGACAGGGGGCGATAGGCACTGAAGCTTTCTTT. This gives the protein CSALGQGAIGTEAFF.